The clone carrying this T cell receptor (beta chain) was recorded only once. The source of the sample is a study of blood T cell repertoires in COVID-19. Study summary: Sites in the United States, Italy and Spain provided acute and convalescent COVID-19 samples. PBMCs, B-cell-depleted T cells, or T cells were the source of the cDNA or gDNA that made up the material.

Germline assignment: CDR1 MNHEY and CDR2 SMNVEV (reference sequence). This CDR3 has 14 residues. Trimming removed 8 bases from V and 0 bases from J; junction bases left unmatched: 4. Original processing notes: Scientists estimated how many nucleated cells there were by amplifying reference gene primers. Sequenced by immunoSEQ multiplex PCR; TCRdb stores in-frame clones only, minus some. V and J calls and clone size follow that table, whereas D and trimming were derived from the DNA. There are hundreds of thousands of clones in the sample; around nine tenths occur only once, and around 3.5% lies in the top ten.

J is TRBJ2-1 and V is TRBV27; 7 nucleotides agree with TRBD2. The source is a woman in her late teens or twenties who had recovered from COVID-19. Sequenced: peripheral blood. CDR3 sequence (DNA): TGTGCCAGCGCGGGAGAGTCCTCCTACAATGAGCAGTTCTTC. The encoded protein is CASAGESSYNEQFF.